These T cell receptor beta chains were read from a single sample in a study of shared clonotypes between healthy human individuals. The assay was immunoSEQ multiplex PCR, and TCRdb's table has in-frame clones only and misses some. The table lists about 2.1 million clones, roughly 95% of them singletons, with approximately 1.6% in the top ten. Sequencing was performed on naive CD8+ T cells from PBMCs. The receptor set was obtained from a man aged 18 to 30 in good health. Some clones in this sample may be carry-over from other donors' samples. CDR3s include the opening cysteine and the closing phenylalanine or tryptophan. Fields, in order: clone size, V gene, J gene, D gene, CDR3 DNA, CDR3 protein. A D gene is named only where the DNA matches it firmly. Rows may omit the clone size; those that give it use once, few, many or a size class.

clone_size: -; v_call: TRBV19; j_call: TRBJ2-7; d_call: TRBD1; cdr3_nt: TGTGCCAGTAGTCCAGGGACAGGGAATTCCTACGAGCAGTACTTC; cdr3_aa: CASSPGTGNSYEQYF
clone_size: -; v_call: TRBV6-1; j_call: TRBJ2-7; d_call: TRBD2; cdr3_nt: TGTGCCAGCACGGGGGGAGTCGTCTACGAGCAGTACTTC; cdr3_aa: CASTGGVVYEQYF
clone_size: -; v_call: TRBV29-1; j_call: TRBJ2-7; d_call: -; cdr3_nt: TGCAGCGTTGGAGATGGAATAACCTACGAGCAGTACTTC; cdr3_aa: CSVGDGITYEQYF
clone_size: once; v_call: TRBV7-9; j_call: TRBJ1-3; d_call: -; cdr3_nt: TGTGCCAGCAGTTGGGACACCATATATTTT; cdr3_aa: CASSWDTIYF
clone_size: -; v_call: TRBV2; j_call: TRBJ2-1; d_call: -; cdr3_nt: TGTGCCAGCAGTGGGTTGTTGGCCATCCCCTACAATGAGCAGTTCTTC; cdr3_aa: CASSGLLAIPYNEQFF
clone_size: -; v_call: TRBV2; j_call: TRBJ1-5; d_call: TRBD1; cdr3_nt: TGTGCCAGCAGTGACGGGACAGGCTATCAGCCCCAGCATTTT; cdr3_aa: CASSDGTGYQPQHF
clone_size: -; v_call: TRBV27; j_call: TRBJ2-1; d_call: -; cdr3_nt: TGTGCCAGCAGTCTCGTCCACTTTCACAATGAGCAGTTCTTC; cdr3_aa: CASSLVHFHNEQFF
clone_size: -; v_call: TRBV19; j_call: TRBJ2-7; d_call: -; cdr3_nt: TGTGCCAGTAGTATAGGAGGGGTGAGTCCGATCGAGCAGTACTTC; cdr3_aa: CASSIGGVSPIEQYF
clone_size: -; v_call: TRBV4-1; j_call: TRBJ2-1; d_call: -; cdr3_nt: TGCGCCAGCAGTCTTAACGGGTACAATGAGCAGTTCTTC; cdr3_aa: CASSLNGYNEQFF
clone_size: -; v_call: TRBV5-1; j_call: TRBJ2-7; d_call: TRBD1; cdr3_nt: TGCGCCAGCAGCTCTACAGGGGTCTACGAGCAGTACTTC; cdr3_aa: CASSSTGVYEQYF
clone_size: -; v_call: TRBV2; j_call: TRBJ1-5; d_call: TRBD1; cdr3_nt: TGTGCCAGCAGTGGGGACAGGTCCAATCAGCCCCAGCATTTT; cdr3_aa: CASSGDRSNQPQHF
clone_size: -; v_call: TRBV28; j_call: TRBJ2-7; d_call: TRBD1; cdr3_nt: TGTGCCAGCAGCCTGGGACAGGGGGCGAACGAGCAGTACTTC; cdr3_aa: CASSLGQGANEQYF
clone_size: -; v_call: TRBV13; j_call: TRBJ2-2; d_call: -; cdr3_nt: TGTGCCAGCAGCTTGCCGGGAGTGGGAACCGGGGAGCTGTTTTTT; cdr3_aa: CASSLPGVGTGELFF
clone_size: -; v_call: TRBV6-5; j_call: TRBJ2-7; d_call: -; cdr3_nt: TGTGCCAGCTCCGTCGGAAACGAGCAGTACTTC; cdr3_aa: CASSVGNEQYF
clone_size: -; v_call: TRBV19; j_call: TRBJ1-2; d_call: TRBD1; cdr3_nt: TGTGCCAGTAGTTTACGCCCCGGGACAGGGGTAGAGGGCTACACCTTC; cdr3_aa: CASSLRPGTGVEGYTF
clone_size: -; v_call: TRBV7-9; j_call: TRBJ1-2; d_call: TRBD1; cdr3_nt: TGTGCCAGCAGCTTAGGACAGGGGGCTCTACACTATGGCTACACCTTC; cdr3_aa: CASSLGQGALHYGYTF
clone_size: -; v_call: TRBV6-5; j_call: TRBJ2-1; d_call: -; cdr3_nt: TGTGCCAGCAGACCCATACAAGGGGCCCACAATGAGCAGTTCTTC; cdr3_aa: CASRPIQGAHNEQFF
clone_size: -; v_call: TRBV10-2; j_call: TRBJ1-2; d_call: -; cdr3_nt: TGCGCCAGCAGTGAGTCGACTTCAGGGGTTGGCTACACCTTC; cdr3_aa: CASSESTSGVGYTF
clone_size: once; v_call: TRBV27; j_call: TRBJ1-5; d_call: -; cdr3_nt: TGTGCCAGCAGTTTGGTGGCCGTCCAGGGACCGAATCAGCCCCAGCATTTT; cdr3_aa: CASSLVAVQGPNQPQHF
clone_size: -; v_call: TRBV30; j_call: TRBJ2-3; d_call: TRBD2; cdr3_nt: TGTGCCTGGAGTGTACGCGGGGAGGGAGCGGCCACAGATACGCAGTATTTT; cdr3_aa: CAWSVRGEGAATDTQYF
clone_size: -; v_call: TRBV4-2; j_call: TRBJ2-2; d_call: TRBD2; cdr3_nt: TGTGCCAGCAGCCAAGCGCACGGGACTAGCTACTATTCCGGGGAGCTGTTTTTT; cdr3_aa: CASSQAHGTSYYSGELFF
clone_size: -; v_call: TRBV7-9; j_call: TRBJ2-7; d_call: -; cdr3_nt: TGTGCCAGCAGCCCGACAGTTTCGGGGGAGCAGTACTTC; cdr3_aa: CASSPTVSGEQYF
clone_size: -; v_call: TRBV13; j_call: TRBJ2-1; d_call: TRBD2; cdr3_nt: TGTGCCAGCTACGTCCTTTCGGGAGGAGCGGGGGGCTCCTACAATGAGCAGTTCTTC; cdr3_aa: CASYVLSGGAGGSYNEQFF
clone_size: -; v_call: TRBV4-2; j_call: TRBJ1-3; d_call: -; cdr3_nt: TGTGCCAGCAGCCAAGAACAGGGTCGAAACACCATATATTTT; cdr3_aa: CASSQEQGRNTIYF
clone_size: once; v_call: TRBV11-2; j_call: TRBJ1-2; d_call: -; cdr3_nt: TGTGCCAGCAGCGTATCGACAGGCTATGGCTACACCTTC; cdr3_aa: CASSVSTGYGYTF
clone_size: once; v_call: TRBV14; j_call: TRBJ2-7; d_call: -; cdr3_nt: TGTGCCAGCAGCCAAGAGTTGGGCTACGAGCAGTACTTC; cdr3_aa: CASSQELGYEQYF
clone_size: -; v_call: TRBV28; j_call: TRBJ2-1; d_call: -; cdr3_nt: TGTGCCAGCAGTTCTCTCAAAATGGGATATTATTACAATGAGCAGTTCTTC; cdr3_aa: CASSSLKMGYYYNEQFF
clone_size: -; v_call: TRBV6-5; j_call: TRBJ2-1; d_call: -; cdr3_nt: TGTGCCAGCAGTCCTCGGGATGGCTACAATGAGCAGTTCTTC; cdr3_aa: CASSPRDGYNEQFF
clone_size: -; v_call: TRBV7-8; j_call: TRBJ2-2; d_call: TRBD2; cdr3_nt: TGTGCCAGCAGCTTAGCCAGGGGGACTAGCGTACGCGCGAACACCGGGGAGCTGTTTTTT; cdr3_aa: CASSLARGTSVRANTGELFF
clone_size: -; v_call: TRBV6-1; j_call: TRBJ1-2; d_call: -; cdr3_nt: TGTGCCAGCATCGGGACATTTGGCTACACCTTC; cdr3_aa: CASIGTFGYTF
clone_size: -; v_call: TRBV7-9; j_call: TRBJ2-1; d_call: -; cdr3_nt: TGTGCCAGCAGCTCAGGGGGGACCTACAATGAGCAGTTCTTC; cdr3_aa: CASSSGGTYNEQFF
clone_size: -; v_call: TRBV7-9; j_call: TRBJ1-4; d_call: -; cdr3_nt: TGTGCCAGCAGAAAGCCGGGGTCGAATGAAAAACTGTTTTTT; cdr3_aa: CASRKPGSNEKLFF
clone_size: -; v_call: TRBV28; j_call: TRBJ2-1; d_call: TRBD1; cdr3_nt: TGTGCCAGCTCCCAACGGGGACAGGGACACAATGAGCAGTTCTTC; cdr3_aa: CASSQRGQGHNEQFF
clone_size: -; v_call: TRBV27; j_call: TRBJ2-3; d_call: -; cdr3_nt: TGTGCCAGCAGGGCCCAAGGGATCACAGATACGCAGTATTTT; cdr3_aa: CASRAQGITDTQYF
clone_size: -; v_call: TRBV21-1; j_call: TRBJ2-7; d_call: -; cdr3_nt: TGTGCCAGCAGCAAAAGGGATGATGGCCGGGCCCACTACGAGCAGTACTTC; cdr3_aa: CASSKRDDGRAHYEQYF
clone_size: -; v_call: TRBV5-1; j_call: TRBJ2-2; d_call: -; cdr3_nt: TGCGCCAGCAGCTTAACGGACAGAACGAACACCGGGGAGCTGTTTTTT; cdr3_aa: CASSLTDRTNTGELFF
clone_size: once; v_call: TRBV27; j_call: TRBJ2-7; d_call: -; cdr3_nt: TGTGCCAGCAGTTCGACCAACCTAAATACCTACGAGCAGTACTTC; cdr3_aa: CASSSTNLNTYEQYF
clone_size: -; v_call: TRBV6-1; j_call: TRBJ1-5; d_call: -; cdr3_nt: TGTGCCAGCAGTGATCCAGCCCGAAGCAATCAGCCCCAGCATTTT; cdr3_aa: CASSDPARSNQPQHF
clone_size: once; v_call: TRBV10-2; j_call: TRBJ2-3; d_call: TRBD1; cdr3_nt: TGCGCCAGCAGTGAGTCGTTCCAGGGGGAGACAGATACGCAGTATTTT; cdr3_aa: CASSESFQGETDTQYF
clone_size: -; v_call: TRBV2; j_call: TRBJ2-2; d_call: TRBD2; cdr3_nt: TGTGCCAGCAGTTTAAGCGTGTCCGGGAGGGCCCTCACCGGGGAGCTGTTTTTT; cdr3_aa: CASSLSVSGRALTGELFF
clone_size: -; v_call: TRBV28; j_call: TRBJ1-2; d_call: TRBD1; cdr3_nt: TGTGCCAGCAGTTTATCGAGACAGGGGAAGTTCGAAGGCTACACCTTC; cdr3_aa: CASSLSRQGKFEGYTF
clone_size: -; v_call: TRBV5-5; j_call: TRBJ2-2; d_call: -; cdr3_nt: TGTGCCAGCAGCTTGCGGGGTCTGTCCGCGAACACCGGGGAGCTGTTTTTT; cdr3_aa: CASSLRGLSANTGELFF
clone_size: -; v_call: TRBV11-2; j_call: TRBJ2-3; d_call: -; cdr3_nt: TGTGCCAGCAGCTCGAAGGGAGATACGCAGTATTTT; cdr3_aa: CASSSKGDTQYF
clone_size: few; v_call: TRBV6-1; j_call: TRBJ1-5; d_call: -; cdr3_nt: TGTGCCAGCAGTGACCGTTCTCTGGGGATTAATCAGCCCCAGCATTTT; cdr3_aa: CASSDRSLGINQPQHF
clone_size: -; v_call: TRBV28; j_call: TRBJ2-2; d_call: -; cdr3_nt: TGTGCCAGCACTGGGAGCACCGGGGAGCTGTTTTTT; cdr3_aa: CASTGSTGELFF
clone_size: -; v_call: TRBV5-1; j_call: TRBJ2-7; d_call: -; cdr3_nt: TGCGCCAGCAGCTATACCGGAGTTCCCCAGTACGAGCAGTACTTC; cdr3_aa: CASSYTGVPQYEQYF
clone_size: -; v_call: TRBV28; j_call: TRBJ1-1; d_call: -; cdr3_nt: TGTGCCAGCAGTCCAGACAAGGTTTACACTGAAGCTTTCTTT; cdr3_aa: CASSPDKVYTEAFF
clone_size: -; v_call: TRBV19; j_call: TRBJ2-3; d_call: TRBD1; cdr3_nt: TGTGCCAGTAGTACGACAGGGGCGGATACGCAGTATTTT; cdr3_aa: CASSTTGADTQYF
clone_size: -; v_call: TRBV7-8; j_call: TRBJ1-4; d_call: TRBD1; cdr3_nt: TGTGCCAGCAGCCTTGACAGGGGTCGAAGTGAAAAACTGTTTTTT; cdr3_aa: CASSLDRGRSEKLFF
clone_size: -; v_call: TRBV27; j_call: TRBJ1-1; d_call: -; cdr3_nt: TGTGCCAGCAGTTCCGGGGTCACTGAAGCTTTCTTT; cdr3_aa: CASSSGVTEAFF
clone_size: -; v_call: TRBV13; j_call: TRBJ2-1; d_call: -; cdr3_nt: TGTGCCAGCAGCTTAGGCCGGACAACCTACAATGAGCAGTTCTTC; cdr3_aa: CASSLGRTTYNEQFF
clone_size: -; v_call: TRBV21-1; j_call: TRBJ2-7; d_call: -; cdr3_nt: TGTGCCAGCAATGGACTAGCGGGAGGAGGGCCCTACGAGCAGTACTTC; cdr3_aa: CASNGLAGGGPYEQYF
clone_size: once; v_call: TRBV27; j_call: TRBJ1-5; d_call: -; cdr3_nt: TGTGCCAGCAGTACTACAGGGTCCAATCAGCCCCAGCATTTT; cdr3_aa: CASSTTGSNQPQHF
clone_size: -; v_call: TRBV29-1; j_call: TRBJ2-1; d_call: -; cdr3_nt: TGCAGTTACCGAGGGGGGCGATACGGCCAGCAGTTCTTC; cdr3_aa: CSYRGGRYGQQFF
clone_size: -; v_call: TRBV13; j_call: TRBJ1-2; d_call: TRBD1; cdr3_nt: TGTGCCAGCAGCCATACAGGGGCTAACTATGGCTACACCTTC; cdr3_aa: CASSHTGANYGYTF